The next 16 T cell receptor beta chains were all read from a single sample in a study of blood T cells in healthy people across ages. PCR was performed a second time for roughly 7 to 12 cycles using a sample-barcoded 5' primer and a J-beta primer mix. One entry per CDR3 protein, called by TCRdb with MiXCR from the 5' RACE reads. The sample carries 800,000 or so distinct CDR3 sequences, around 25% recorded once. This sample was also put to use in a study of T cells of mothers and their children.

Sequencing used blood. The receptor set was obtained from a boy aged 5-17 years in good health.

The rearrangement joins TRBV6-5 to TRBJ1-4; D is possibly TRBD1 (5 bases). V lost 2 bases and J 7 bases, leaving 11 bases between the germline ends. The germline CDR1 and CDR2 sequences are MNHEY and SVGAGI. The CDR3 totals 14 residues. Here the CDR3 reads CASSYAGMGEKLFF. The CDR3 coding sequence is TGTGCCAGCAGTTACGCAGGGATGGGTGAAAAACTGTTTTTT.

This clonotype was observed many times. The chain carries TRBV11-2 and TRBJ2-5; a possible D gene is TRBD2 (6 bases). The V gene's germline CDR1 is SGHAT and CDR2 FQNNGV. The CDR3 covers 12 residues. Trimming took off 5 bases at V and 5 bases at J, with 9 bases between the two ends. CDR3 sequence reads: CASSPLAETQYF. CDR3 bases: TGTGCCAGCAGCCCCCTAGCGGAGACCCAGTACTTC.

This sequence joins TRBV12-3 or TRBV12-4 and TRBJ1-1, with D possibly TRBD1 on 5 matching bases. The CDR3 is 11 residues long. Between the trimmed V and J ends, which lost 3 bases and 8 bases, there was a span of 7 bases. CDR3 DNA: TGTGCCAGCAGTTTTCAGGGAGAAGCTTTCTTT. As protein: CASSFQGEAFF.

This clonotype has just a few counts. The genes are TRBV28 and TRBJ2-6, with D possibly TRBD1 on 5 matching bases. The CDR3 contains 19 residues. Trimming left V 1 base short and J 2 bases short, with 18 bases between. CDR1 MDHEN and CDR2 SYDVKM come from the germline V gene. CDR3 protein: CASSLFSGIPGTGANVLTF. In nucleotides, the CDR3 is TGTGCCAGCAGTTTATTTTCAGGGATCCCCGGCACTGGGGCCAACGTCCTGACTTTC.

This chain links TRBV6-2 or TRBV6-3 with TRBJ2-7; D is uncertain. Germline values: CDR1 MNHEY, CDR2 SVGEGT. V shed 2 bases and J shed 0 bases, with 14 bases lying between them. This CDR3 region has 16 residues. This CDR3 reads CASSYLQETPSYEQYF. CDR3 in DNA: TGTGCCAGCAGTTACCTACAAGAGACCCCCTCCTACGAGCAGTACTTC.

V usage is TRBV28 and J usage is TRBJ2-7, with 10 positions matching TRBD1. This CDR3 comprises 15 residues. J lost 6 bases, V lost 6 bases, and 11 bases had no gene match. In germline, CDR1 is MDHEN, CDR2 SYDVKM. CDR3 nucleotides: TGTGCCAGCAGCTACGGAGGGACAGGGGCGGGCGAGCAGTACTTC. Encoded protein: CASSYGGTGAGEQYF.

This clonotype showed up just a few times. The J gene is TRBJ1-2, the V gene TRBV7-2; D ambiguous. Germline loops: CDR1 SGHTA, CDR2 FQGNSA. The CDR3 spans 13 residues. V shed 5 bases and J shed 4 bases, with 11 bases lying between them. The CDR3 DNA sequence: TGTGCCAGCAGCCCTAGAGAAACCTATGGCTACACCTTC. Its translation: CASSPRETYGYTF.

The gene calls are TRBV9 and TRBJ1-2; D is ambiguous. The CDR3 extends over 14 amino acids. V was cut by 0 bases and J by 8 bases, with 14 bases left in between. Germline CDR1 is SGDLS and CDR2 is YYNGEE. CDR3 residues: CASSVEEVIDGYTF. CDR3 coding DNA: TGTGCCAGCAGCGTAGAGGAAGTCATTGACGGCTACACCTTC.

V and J are TRBV12-3 or TRBV12-4 and TRBJ1-5; D remains ambiguous. The CDR3 is 14 amino acids. Trimming removed 6 bases from V and 1 base from J, with 10 bases in between. The CDR3 DNA reads TGTGCCAGCAGGCAGACCGGGAGCAATCAGCCCCAGCATTTT. It specifies CASRQTGSNQPQHF.

The chain recombines TRBV20-1 with TRBJ1-5, with 10 bases lining up with TRBD1. This CDR3 is built from 13 residues. The germline CDR1 and CDR2 sequences are DFQATT and SNEGSKA (reference sequence). V shed 5 bases and J 7 bases; nucleotides not matched to a gene: 5. CDR3 nucleotides: TGCAGTGCTTTAGACAGGGGGCAACAGCCCCAGCATTTT. It specifies CSALDRGQQPQHF.

This clonotype has a handful of counts. The genes are TRBV10-3 and TRBJ2-5, with a possible D match to TRBD1 (6 bases). Germline loops: CDR1 ENHRY, CDR2 SYGVKD. The CDR3 has 14 residues. V lost 7 bases, J lost 2 bases, and 14 bases lay in between. Here the CDR3 DNA reads TGTGCCATCAAGCCCGGGACACCTCAAGAGACCCAGTACTTC. It yields the protein CAIKPGTPQETQYF.

This clonotype has just a few counts. The chain combines TRBV3-1 with TRBJ2-1, with a possible D match to TRBD2 (6 bases). With the DNA end fitting TRBJ2-7 better, the J assignment may be wrong. Germline V gene sequence: CDR1 LGHDT, CDR2 YNNKEL (reference sequence). This CDR3 contains 13 residues. The CDR3 nucleotides are TGTGCCAGCAGCCAAATGGAGGGGCTCGAGCAGTACTTC. It is translated as CASSQMEGLEQYF.

This clonotype appeared once. This chain connects TRBV28 to TRBJ2-5; 8 nucleotides line up with TRBD2. J gave up 9 bases and V 4 bases, and 7 bases lay outside the gene matches. Germline CDR1 reads MDHEN; CDR2 reads SYDVKM. This CDR3 is 13 amino acids long. The CDR3 loop reads CASSSGLAVSQYF. CDR3 DNA sequence: TGTGCCAGCAGTTCTGGACTAGCAGTGTCCCAGTACTTC.

The genes are TRBV7-2 and TRBJ2-7; D is undetermined. CDR1 and CDR2 (germline): SGHTA, FQGNSA. The CDR3 runs to 13 residues. Trimming took off 1 base at V and 2 bases at J, with 6 bases between the two ends. Here the CDR3 DNA reads TGTGCCAGCAGCTTAGAGGCAGCCTACGAGCAGTACTTC. Its translation: CASSLEAAYEQYF.

This clonotype was seen a handful of times. The chain links TRBV5-1 to TRBJ2-1; D unclear. Per germline, CDR1 SGHRS and CDR2 YFSETQ. This CDR3 is built from 13 residues. Between the trimmed V and J ends, which lost 7 bases and 0 bases, there was a span of 8 bases. Here the CDR3 DNA reads TGCGCCAGCCAGGTGAGCTCCTACAATGAGCAGTTCTTC. It is translated as CASQVSSYNEQFF.

In its sample, this clonotype was seen a few times. The V call is TRBV10-3, the J call TRBJ2-7, with 15 bases identical to TRBD2. Looked up from germline, CDR1 is ENHRY and CDR2 is SYGVKD. The CDR3 loop spans 16 amino acids. V trimming: 3 bases; J trimming: 5 bases; junction bases outside the gene matches: 5. CDR3 nucleotides: TGTGCCATCAGTGACCGGACTAGCGGGGGGGCCGACGAGCAGTACTTC. Translated: CAISDRTSGGADEQYF.